This is a list of T cell receptor beta chains from one sample in a study of T and B cells in COVID-19 patients. MiXCR, applied by TCRdb to the multiplex PCR reads, yields one record per CDR3 protein. The sample yields 24,000 or so distinct CDR3 sequences, about 30% seen once. Specimen: blood. The receptors come from a human donor who had recovered from COVID-19. Each CDR3 is given with its conserved first and last residue. The order of the fields is J gene, CDR3 length, D gene, clone size, V gene, CDR3 protein, CDR3 DNA. A D gene is named only where the DNA matches it firmly. Size is omitted from some rows. Given values are once, few, many or a class for expanded clones.

TRBJ2-3,15,.,few,TRBV20-1,CSASKTTFSTDTQYF,TGCAGTGCCTCGAAGACCACCTTCAGCACAGATACGCAGTATTTT
TRBJ2-3,14,.,many,TRBV5-5,CASSLAGRADTQYF,TGTGCCAGCAGCTTGGCCGGCAGAGCAGATACGCAGTATTTT
TRBJ1-1,14,.,.,TRBV7-9,CASSYLGGNTEAFF,TGTGCCAGCAGCTACTTAGGGGGGAACACTGAAGCTTTCTTT
TRBJ2-3,19,TRBD2,.,TRBV11-1,CASSLIRASGRAGTDTQYF,TGTGCCAGCAGCTTAATTCGGGCTAGCGGGAGGGCCGGCACAGATACGCAGTATTTT
TRBJ2-1,18,TRBD2,.,TRBV5-5,CASSLAYSGTSGYNEQFF,TGTGCCAGCAGCTTAGCATATTCCGGGACTAGCGGGTACAATGAGCAGTTCTTC
TRBJ2-7,15,.,.,TRBV27,CASSLLGWESYEQYF,TGTGCCAGCAGTTTATTAGGGTGGGAATCCTACGAGCAGTACTTC
TRBJ2-1,13,TRBD2,.,TRBV5-1,CASSEGLVNEQFF,TGCGCCAGCAGCGAGGGACTAGTCAATGAGCAGTTCTTC
TRBJ2-1,16,.,.,TRBV7-6,CASSLDRSISPNEQFF,TGTGCCAGCAGCCTAGACAGGTCAATCAGCCCCAATGAGCAGTTCTTC
TRBJ2-5,13,TRBD1,medium-sized,TRBV19,CASSRDRGMTQYF,TGTGCCAGTAGTAGAGACAGGGGTATGACCCAGTACTTC
TRBJ2-3,16,TRBD2,.,TRBV5-6,CASSPPASGATDTQYF,TGTGCCAGCAGCCCCCCGGCTAGCGGGGCCACAGATACGCAGTATTTT
TRBJ2-7,14,.,few,TRBV11-2,CASSHSAGLYEQYF,TGTGCCAGCAGCCATTCGGCAGGGCTTTACGAGCAGTACTTC
TRBJ2-2,17,.,few,TRBV6-6,CASSYAGVAENTGELFF,TGTGCCAGCAGTTACGCCGGAGTAGCGGAGAACACCGGGGAGCTGTTTTTT
TRBJ2-1,17,TRBD2,.,TRBV20-1,CSASVLAGTSSYNEQFF,TGCAGTGCTAGCGTACTAGCGGGAACCAGCTCCTACAATGAGCAGTTCTTC
TRBJ1-2,15,.,.,TRBV18,CASSPPGGDLYGYTF,TGTGCCAGCTCTCCCCCTGGGGGGGACTTGTATGGCTACACCTTC
TRBJ2-4,13,.,few,TRBV6-6,CATRSLGGNIQYF,TGTGCCACCCGCTCACTTGGTGGAAACATTCAGTACTTC
TRBJ2-7,12,.,.,TRBV5-1,CASSPPSYEQYF,TGCGCCAGCAGCCCCCCCTCCTACGAGCAGTACTTC
TRBJ1-2,13,.,.,TRBV5-5,CASSPSGRGGYTF,TGCGCCAGCAGTCCGTCCGGTCGGGGCGGCTACACCTTC
TRBJ1-4,14,.,.,TRBV6-1,CASLRPGTNEKLFF,TGTGCCAGCCTCCGCCCCGGCACTAATGAAAAACTGTTTTTT
TRBJ1-3,16,.,.,TRBV7-9,CASSASGGRAGNTIYF,TGTGCCAGCAGCGCAAGTGGGGGGAGGGCTGGAAACACCATATATTTT
TRBJ2-7,14,TRBD2,.,TRBV6-1,CASSERRGGYEQYF,TGTGCCAGCAGTGAACGGCGGGGGGGCTACGAGCAGTACTTC
TRBJ2-1,16,.,.,TRBV20-1,CSARDGAGSTYNEQFF,TGCAGTGCTAGAGATGGGGCCGGGTCCACCTACAATGAGCAGTTCTTC
TRBJ2-3,12,.,few,TRBV27,CASSSYGDTQYF,TGTGCCAGCAGTTCCTACGGAGATACGCAGTATTTT
TRBJ2-1,18,TRBD2,.,TRBV6-2/TRBV6-3,CASSPHESSGRPGVGQFF,TGTGCCAGCAGTCCACACGAGAGTAGCGGGAGGCCCGGGGTAGGGCAGTTCTTC
TRBJ1-1,15,.,.,TRBV5-6,CASSLVPRGNTEAFF,TGTGCCAGCAGCCTTGTACCAAGGGGGAACACTGAAGCTTTCTTT
TRBJ2-2,15,TRBD2,.,TRBV20-1,CSARGSSGYTGELFF,TGCAGTGCTAGAGGATCTAGCGGATACACCGGGGAGCTGTTTTTT
TRBJ1-1,16,.,.,TRBV5-5,CASSQDSAVTNTEAFF,TGTGCCAGCAGCCAAGATTCCGCAGTGACGAACACTGAAGCTTTCTTT
TRBJ1-1,17,.,.,TRBV5-1,CASSLAAGNRELTEAFF,TGCGCCAGCAGCTTGGCAGCCGGGAACAGGGAGCTCACTGAAGCTTTCTTT
TRBJ2-6,12,.,medium-sized,TRBV29-1,CSAPLGANVLTF,TGCAGCGCACCACTCGGCGCCAACGTCCTGACTTTC
TRBJ1-1,12,TRBD1,.,TRBV5-6,CASSFRGPEAFF,TGTGCCAGCAGCTTCAGGGGGCCGGAAGCTTTCTTT
TRBJ2-7,14,TRBD1,.,TRBV10-3,CAIRRGLESDEQYF,TGTGCCATCAGGAGGGGGCTTGAGTCCGACGAGCAGTACTTC
TRBJ2-5,14,TRBD1,few,TRBV6-5,CASSEGQGWETQYF,TGTGCCAGCAGTGAAGGACAGGGGTGGGAGACCCAGTACTTC
TRBJ2-3,16,.,medium-sized,TRBV27,CASSSPGVYATDTQYF,TGTGCCAGCAGTTCTCCGGGGGTCTACGCCACAGATACGCAGTATTTT
TRBJ2-5,12,TRBD1,medium-sized,TRBV29-1,CSAHRGQETQYF,TGCAGCGCACACAGGGGTCAAGAGACCCAGTACTTC
TRBJ2-2,14,.,few,TRBV20-1,CSASSGQLTGELFF,TGCAGTGCTAGCTCCGGACAACTCACCGGGGAGCTGTTTTTT
TRBJ1-5,14,.,.,TRBV5-6,CASSLGGANQPQHF,TGTGCCAGCAGCTTGGGGGGGGCGAATCAGCCCCAGCATTTT
TRBJ1-4,15,.,few,TRBV7-2,CASSSQRQPNEKLFF,TGTGCCAGCAGCTCCCAACGACAGCCTAATGAAAAACTGTTTTTT
TRBJ2-7,12,.,few,TRBV6-2/TRBV6-3,CASSYSGREQYF,TGTGCCAGCAGTTACTCGGGGCGGGAGCAGTACTTC